This TCR beta chain was captured in a study of T cells expressing NK-cell markers. A note on this clonotype: Its antigen is undetermined.

Regarding the study as a whole: Also leading the CD3+CD56-NKG2C+ fraction in a few donors were these clonotypes. Dominant NKG2C+ clonotype frequencies of about 1.0-8% of CD8+ T cells were measured in several donors.

TCR beta cDNA was generated via 5'RACE template switching incorporating UMIs. Using the 5' RACE reads, TCRdb records one entry per CDR3 protein without DNA. Its table lists about 540,000 distinct CDR3 sequences. The CDR3 is 14 residues long. Germline-derived CDR1 and CDR2 are LGHNA and YSLEER. V and J are TRBV4-3 and TRBJ2-1; the TRBD1 assignment by TCRdb is unverifiable without DNA. This sequence was found in a man aged 18 to 29 in good health. Specimen: blood T cells: a sorted CD56 or NKG2C T cell subset, CD4+ or CD8+ T cells, or bulk PBMC T cells (not recorded which). The CDR3 protein is CASSQARDGYEQFF.